Reported below is one TCR beta chain. The sample comes from a study of blood T cell repertoires in COVID-19. Across the study: Some COVID-19 samples were acute and others convalescent; all came from the United States, Italy and Spain. Sources were T cells, B-cell-depleted T cells, or PBMCs; the material itself was cDNA or gDNA.

Original analysis: Estimation of nucleated cell counts was performed using reference gene primer amplification. Profiling relied on immunoSEQ multiplex PCR, and the TCRdb table lists in-frame clones only, not all of them. V and J calls and clone size are as listed in that table; D and trimming were resolved from the DNA. The table includes more than 70,000 clones, roughly 90% detected once. Germline lookup yields CDR1 LGHNT and CDR2 FRNRAP. The CDR3 extends over 12 amino acids. V was trimmed by 6 bases and J by 1 base, leaving 6 bases between them. Material for sequencing was peripheral blood. The source of this sequence is a woman of 80 years or more with acute or convalescent COVID-19. This chain connects TRBV12-5 to TRBJ1-2, with D hard to call. The CDR3 is CASGFNNYGYTF. The DNA for the CDR3 is TGTGCTAGTGGCTTTAATAACTATGGCTACACCTTC. The variable domain in full, with the rest retrieved from reference TRBV12-5 and TRBJ1-2, is DARVTQTPRHKVTEMGQEVTMRCQPILGHNTVFWYRQTMMQGLELLAYFRNRAPLDDSGMPKDRFSAEMPDATLATLKIQPSEPRDSAVYFCASGFNNYGYTFGSGTRLTVV.